The 14 T cell receptor beta chains given below trace back to one sample, sequenced in a study of CD8 T cells in ankylosing spondylitis. TCRdb independently ran MiXCR on the 5' RACE reads; one entry per CDR3 protein. Among 240,000 or so distinct CDR3 sequences listed, roughly 10% were seen once. The sequencing input was blood, either unsorted or a sorted T cell fraction (not recorded which). The receptors derive from a male donor with ankylosing spondylitis or in good health (not recorded which).

The V call is TRBV2, the J call TRBJ2-3; D may be TRBD1 (5 bases). The CDR3 contains 13 residues. Trimming stripped 5 bases from V and 7 bases from J, with 13 bases between. Germline values: CDR1 SNHLY, CDR2 FYNNEI. DNA for the CDR3: TGTGCCAGCAGTCTTACGACAGCTAATACGCAGTATTTT. Translation: CASSLTTANTQYF.

There are many counts of this clonotype. CDR3 residues: CASSRDRDRSFNYGYTF. CDR3 in DNA: TGTGCCAGCAGTCGGGACCGGGACAGAAGCTTTAACTATGGCTACACCTTC. The chain carries TRBV6-1 and TRBJ1-2; 7 bases are shared with TRBD1. V shed 5 bases, J shed 1 base, and the junction held 13 bases outside the gene matches. Looked up from germline, CDR1 is MNHNS and CDR2 is SASEGT. The CDR3 length is 17 residues.

This clonotype was counted many times. The V and J genes are TRBV12-3 or TRBV12-4 and TRBJ1-4, with TRBD1 matching over 9 bases. This CDR3 is built from 15 residues. The V gene end was trimmed by 5 bases and the J gene end by 8 bases; junction bases not matched to a gene: 9. The CDR3 nucleotides read TGTGCCAGCAGTAACAGGGGGCTACTAAGGGAAAAACTGTTTTTT. Encoded protein: CASSNRGLLREKLFF.

This clonotype has more than one count but fewer than ten. This chain uses TRBV5-1 with TRBJ2-7, with D perhaps TRBD1 (6 bases). The CDR3 is made up of 12 amino acids. Per the germline V gene, CDR1 is SGHRS and CDR2 is YFSETQ. V lost 4 bases and J lost 6, with 11 bases in between. This CDR3 is CASSQNRAEQYF. The CDR3 bases are TGCGCCAGCAGCCAAAACAGGGCCGAGCAGTACTTC.

This clonotype was seen at least ten times. The chain has TRBV29-1 and TRBJ1-4; D ambiguous. CDR3 length equals 13 residues. Germline CDR1 is SQVTM and CDR2 is ANQGSEA. V was trimmed by 4 bases and J by 8 bases, leaving 14 bases between them. The DNA for the CDR3 is TGCAGCGTTGGGGCCGGCCACTCGGAAAAACTGTTTTTT. Its translation is CSVGAGHSEKLFF.

This clonotype was picked up many times. This chain uses TRBV20-1 with TRBJ1-4, with D maybe TRBD1 (6 bases). This CDR3 has 12 amino acids. Germline CDR1 and CDR2: DFQATT and SNEGSKA (reference sequence). This CDR3 reads CGGGQFGEKLFF. CDR3 coding DNA: TGCGGGGGGGGGCAGTTCGGGGAAAAACTGTTTTTT.

The rearrangement links TRBV4-1 to TRBJ2-1; D unclear. The germline V gene encodes CDR1 MGHRA and CDR2 YSYEKL. CDR3 length: 14 residues. V lost 0 bases and J 7 bases, leaving 10 bases between the germline ends. The CDR3 region is CASSQESTANEQFF. The CDR3, as DNA: TGCGCCAGCAGCCAAGAAAGTACAGCAAATGAGCAGTTCTTC.

This clonotype has more than one count but fewer than ten. The chain couples TRBV7-9 to TRBJ2-3; D remains ambiguous. CDR3 length: 15 residues. V lost 7 bases and J 5 bases, leaving 19 bases between the germline ends. Germline V CDR1 and CDR2: SEHNR, FQNEAQ (reference sequence). Written as DNA, the CDR3 is TGTGCCAGCACCTCGAGGACCGAAACTTTAGATACGCAGTATTTT. It specifies CASTSRTETLDTQYF.

This clonotype has at least ten counts. The CDR3 loop reads CATSVPTSGYGRDTQYF. In nucleotides, the CDR3 is TGTGCCACCAGTGTTCCGACTAGCGGGTACGGTAGGGATACGCAGTATTTT. The rearrangement joins TRBV24-1 to TRBJ2-3, with 10 nucleotides matching TRBD2. Germline CDR1 KGHDR, CDR2 SFDVKD. The CDR3 loop spans 17 amino acids. The V segment lost 5 bases and the J segment 6 bases; nucleotides outside the gene matches: 13.

This clonotype was counted only a few times. The V call is TRBV5-1, the J call TRBJ1-2, with 7 nucleotides matching TRBD1. CDR3 size: 15 residues. In germline, CDR1 is SGHRS, CDR2 YFSETQ. Trimming removed 4 bases from V and 8 bases from J; junction bases left unmatched: 14. CDR3 in amino acids: CASSIFGQATPGYTF. The CDR3 bases are TGCGCCAGCAGCATCTTCGGACAGGCCACACCAGGCTACACCTTC.

This clonotype was observed at least ten times. The genes are TRBV7-2 and TRBJ2-7, with D unclear. The CDR3 consists of 13 residues. V was clipped by 6 bases and J by 1 base, with 10 bases between them. Germline V lookup: CDR1 SGHTA, CDR2 FQGNSA. The chain's CDR3 is CASRPTWSYEQYF. DNA for the CDR3: TGTGCCAGCAGGCCCACTTGGTCCTACGAGCAGTACTTC. The full variable domain, with the rest looked up from reference TRBV7-2 and TRBJ2-7, is GAGVSQSPSNKVTEKGKDVELRCDPISGHTALYWYRQSLGQGLEFLIYFQGNSAPDKSGLPSDRFSAERTGGSVSTLTIQRTQQEDSAVYLCASRPTWSYEQYFGPGTRLTVT.

This clonotype occurred many times. The chain links TRBV12-3 or TRBV12-4 to TRBJ1-5; weak D call: TRBD1 (5 bases). V was cut by 6 bases and J by 6 bases, with 15 bases left in between. The CDR3 is 14 residues long. As DNA, the CDR3 is TGTGCCAGCAGCCGGGGGAACGATGGTCAGCCCCAGCATTTT. Its translation: CASSRGNDGQPQHF.

This clonotype was seen ten or more times. The chain joins TRBV20-1 to TRBJ2-3, with TRBD2 as a possible D gene (6 bases). V gave up 4 bases and J gave up 6 bases, with 20 bases separating them. In germline, CDR1 is DFQATT, CDR2 SNEGSKA (reference sequence). The CDR3 runs to 15 residues. For the CDR3, the DNA is TGCAGTGCTACCTCCGCAGCGGGCCCCAGGGATACGCAGTATTTT. It is translated as CSATSAAGPRDTQYF.

This sequence joins TRBV4-1 and TRBJ1-1; tentative D call: TRBD1 (5 bases). The CDR3 sequence is 16 residues long. Looked up from germline, CDR1 is MGHRA and CDR2 is YSYEKL. V gave up 4 bases and J gave up 4 bases, with 19 bases separating them. The CDR3: CASSPLETGGGTEAFF. CDR3 coding DNA: TGCGCCAGCAGCCCACTCGAAACAGGAGGCGGCACTGAAGCTTTCTTT.